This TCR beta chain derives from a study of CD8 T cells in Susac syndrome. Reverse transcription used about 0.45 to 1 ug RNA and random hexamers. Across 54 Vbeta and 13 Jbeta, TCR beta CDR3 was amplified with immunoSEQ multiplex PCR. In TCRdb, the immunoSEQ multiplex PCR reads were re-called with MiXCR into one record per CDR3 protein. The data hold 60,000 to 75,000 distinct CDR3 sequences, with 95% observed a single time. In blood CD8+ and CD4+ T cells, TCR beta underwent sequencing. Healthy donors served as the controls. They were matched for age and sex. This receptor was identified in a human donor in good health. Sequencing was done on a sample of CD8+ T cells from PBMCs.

The CDR3 sequence is CASSLEAGEETQYF. CDR3 DNA sequence: TGTGCCAGCAGCTTAGAAGCGGGCGAGGAGACCCAGTACTTC. The genes are TRBV7-3 and TRBJ2-5, with D possibly being TRBD2 (6 bases). Germline values: CDR1 SGHTA, CDR2 FQGTGA. CDR3 length equals 14 residues. V gave up 2 bases and J gave up 5 bases, with 12 bases separating them.